This TCR beta chain was identified in a study of Ad26.COV2.S vaccination and SARS-CoV-2 variants. TCRdb keeps only in-frame clones here, not all; method: immunoSEQ multiplex PCR. There are about 350,000 clones in the sample; about 91% occur only once, and about 3.8% lies in the top ten. CDR3 length: 15 residues. Unmatched junction bases numbered 13, after V lost 3 bases and J lost 8 bases. Germline values: CDR1 DFQATT, CDR2 SNEGSKA (reference sequence). The sample was peripheral blood, taken after recovery from COVID-19. The receptor's source is a human donor who had recovered from COVID-19. This chain joins TRBV20-1 and TRBJ2-1, with 7 bases identical to TRBD2. The CDR3 region has the DNA TGCAGTGCTAGTAGGGCTAGCGGAACGAGGGATGAGCAGTTCTTC. Its translation is CSASRASGTRDEQFF.